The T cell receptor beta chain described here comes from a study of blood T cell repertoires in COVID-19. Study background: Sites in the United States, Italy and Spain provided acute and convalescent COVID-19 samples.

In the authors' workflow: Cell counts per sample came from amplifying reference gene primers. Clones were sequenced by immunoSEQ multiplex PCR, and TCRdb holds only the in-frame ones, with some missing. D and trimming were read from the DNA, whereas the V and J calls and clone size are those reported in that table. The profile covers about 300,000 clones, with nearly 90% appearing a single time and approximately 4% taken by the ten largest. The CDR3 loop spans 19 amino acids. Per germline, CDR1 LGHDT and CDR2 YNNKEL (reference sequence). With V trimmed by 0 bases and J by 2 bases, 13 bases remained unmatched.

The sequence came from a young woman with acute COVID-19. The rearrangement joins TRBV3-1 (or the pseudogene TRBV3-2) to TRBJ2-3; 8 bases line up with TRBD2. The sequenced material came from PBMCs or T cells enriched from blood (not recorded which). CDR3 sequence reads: CASSQDEVTVAGFTDTQYF. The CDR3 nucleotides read TGTGCCAGCAGCCAAGATGAGGTCACGGTAGCGGGATTCACAGATACGCAGTATTTT.